One and the same sample provided the 20 T cell receptor beta chains below, sequenced in a study of OX40 agonist ivuxolimab in advanced cancers. Sequencing was performed with immunoSEQ multiplex PCR; in TCRdb, only in-frame clones are kept and a portion is missing. This table holds roughly 61,000 clones, roughly nine tenths found once. The sequenced sample was CD4+ or CD8+ T cells sorted from blood, obtained in a trial of the OX40 agonist ivuxolimab. These receptors were obtained from an adult with an advanced solid tumor such as melanoma, head and neck, liver or kidney cancer.

This sequence joins TRBV4-1 and TRBJ2-1, with D perhaps being TRBD1 or TRBD2 (5 bases each). Trimming shortened V by 4 bases and J by 10 bases, and 14 bases separated the two germline ends. CDR1 and CDR2 from the germline V gene are MGHRA and YSYEKL. The CDR3 is made up of 13 amino acids. CDR3 coding DNA: TGCGCCAGCAGCCCACTAGTAAGGGGCGAGCAGTTCTTC. It specifies CASSPLVRGEQFF.

The J gene is TRBJ1-2, the V gene TRBV15, with 7 positions matching TRBD1. Germline V gene data show CDR1 as LNHNV and CDR2 as YYDKDF (reference sequence). V was pared by 1 base and J by 4 bases, with 6 bases of the junction left unmatched. The CDR3 runs to 15 residues. CDR3 sequence: CATSRAGDSLYGYTF. In DNA form, the CDR3 reads TGTGCCACCAGCAGAGCGGGGGACAGTCTCTATGGCTACACCTTC.

The chain recombines TRBV6-6 with TRBJ1-6; the match to TRBD1 covers 7 bases. CDR1 is MNHNY, CDR2 SVGAGI, per germline (reference sequence). The junction had 4 bases not matched to a gene; V was cut back by 2 bases and J by 15 bases. The CDR3 totals 12 residues. CDR3 in DNA: TGTGCCAGCAGTTACCAGGGGGAGCGCCTCCACTTT. Protein sequence: CASSYQGERLHF.

V is TRBV7-9 and J is TRBJ2-1; possibly TRBD2 for D (6 bases). Trimming removed 1 base at V and 8 bases at J, with 9 bases between. There are 13 residues in the CDR3. Looked up from germline, CDR1 is SEHNR and CDR2 is FQNEAQ (reference sequence). This chain's CDR3 is CASSLVWGDEQFF. In DNA, the CDR3 is TGTGCCAGCAGCTTAGTGTGGGGGGATGAGCAGTTCTTC.

This clone was found once. The gene calls are TRBV5-4 and TRBJ2-2; 10 bases agree with TRBD1. The J segment lost 7 bases and the V segment lost 4 bases, leaving 7 bases of the junction unmatched. Germline V gene sequence: CDR1 SGHNT, CDR2 YYREEE (reference sequence). The CDR3 consists of 15 residues. DNA of the CDR3: TGTGCCAGCAGCCACGACAGGGGGCATGACGGGGAGCTGTTTTTT. It specifies CASSHDRGHDGELFF.

The J gene is TRBJ2-7, the V gene TRBV9, with D possibly TRBD1 on 6 matching bases. The V end was cut by 4 bases, the J end by 3 bases, with 11 bases between. The CDR3 sequence is 13 residues long. Per germline, CDR1 SGDLS and CDR2 YYNGEE. DNA of the CDR3: TGTGCCAGCAGCCCCCGGACAGACTACGAGCAGTACTTC. It encodes CASSPRTDYEQYF.

The chain links TRBV15 to TRBJ2-7; the D gene is possibly TRBD1 (6 bases). Trimming took off 4 bases at V and 2 bases at J, with 21 bases between the two ends. Germline V gene lookup returns CDR1 LNHNV and CDR2 YYDKDF (reference sequence). The CDR3 contains 17 residues. The CDR3 region is CATSTDLGQGPTYEQYF. CDR3 sequence (DNA): TGTGCCACCAGCACTGATTTGGGCCAGGGGCCCACCTACGAGCAGTACTTC. The full variable domain, its missing parts supplied by reference TRBV15 and TRBJ2-7, is DAMVIQNPRYQVTQFGKPVTLSCSQTLNHNVMYWYQQKSSQAPKLLFHYYDKDFNNEADTPDNFQSRRPNTSFCFLDIRSPGLGDTAMYLCATSTDLGQGPTYEQYFGPGTRLTVT.

This clone was observed once. This chain links TRBV19 with TRBJ2-1, with unresolved D. Trimming left V 3 bases short and J 7 bases short, with 19 bases between. CDR3 length equals 16 residues. Per germline, CDR1 LNHDA and CDR2 SQIVND (reference sequence). The CDR3 DNA is TGTGCCAGTAGTATCTGGCTTACAGCCGGACGAAATGAGCAGTTCTTC. Protein product: CASSIWLTAGRNEQFF. Full variable domain (missing parts from reference TRBV19 and TRBJ2-1): DGGITQSPKYLFRKEGQNVTLSCEQNLNHDAMYWYRQDPGQGLRLIYYSQIVNDFQKGDIAEGYSVSREKKESFPLTVTSAQKNPTAFYLCASSIWLTAGRNEQFFGPGTRLTVL.

V gene TRBV6-1 combines with J gene TRBJ2-4; D unresolved. V was trimmed by 5 bases and J by 8 bases, leaving 19 bases between them. Per the germline V gene, CDR1 is MNHNS and CDR2 is SASEGT. This CDR3 has 15 residues. The CDR3 protein is CASSPSPDGVDIQYF. The CDR3 nucleotides are TGTGCCAGCAGTCCCTCACCCGATGGGGTGGACATTCAGTACTTC.

The chain couples TRBV4-1 to TRBJ2-1; D gene ambiguous. This CDR3 has 12 amino acids. The V gene lost 4 bases and the J gene lost 10 bases, with 11 bases spanning the gap. Germline values: CDR1 MGHRA, CDR2 YSYEKL. The CDR3 spells CASSPDRIEQFF. The CDR3 bases are TGCGCCAGCAGCCCCGACCGTATCGAGCAGTTCTTC.

This clone was seen only a few times. The rearrangement joins TRBV6-1 to TRBJ1-3; D perhaps matches TRBD1 (5 bases). CDR3 length equals 14 residues. The V end lost 6 bases, the J end lost 1 base, and 10 bases lay between the germline ends. Germline V gene sequence: CDR1 MNHNS, CDR2 SASEGT. The CDR3 sequence: CASRGEFSGNTIYF. The CDR3 DNA is TGTGCCAGCAGAGGGGAATTTTCTGGAAACACCATATATTTT.

The chain uses TRBV7-9 and TRBJ2-1; possible D gene TRBD2, 6 bases. The V gene lost 1 base and the J gene lost 5 bases, with 12 bases spanning the gap. Germline lookup yields CDR1 SEHNR and CDR2 FQNEAQ (reference sequence). This CDR3 comprises 15 residues. The CDR3 is CASSLGDGGNNEQFF. The CDR3 DNA follows: TGTGCCAGCAGCTTAGGGGACGGGGGAAACAATGAGCAGTTCTTC.

The CDR3 DNA follows: TGTGCCAGCAGCGGGGGGCCGTTGAGCACAGATACGCAGTATTTT. Protein product: CASSGGPLSTDTQYF. V and J are TRBV11-3 and TRBJ2-3; either TRBD1 or TRBD2 may fit D (6 bases each). V lost 5 bases, J lost 0 bases, and 12 bases lay in between. Per germline, CDR1 SGHNT and CDR2 YENEEA. This CDR3 is 15 amino acids long. Looking up the rest from reference TRBV11-3 and TRBJ2-3 gives the full variable domain: EAGVVQSPRYKIIEKKQPVAFWCNPISGHNTLYWYLQNLGQGPELLIRYENEEAVDDSQLPKDRFSAERLKGVDSTLKIQPAELGDSAVYLCASSGGPLSTDTQYFGPGTRLTVL.

This clone was detected only once. In DNA form, the CDR3 reads TGTGCCAGTAAGTCCCTGGGGGACACTGAAGCTTTCTTT. This sequence encodes CASKSLGDTEAFF. The chain combines TRBV19 with TRBJ1-1; the D gene is possibly TRBD1 (5 bases). The CDR3 sequence is 13 residues long. In germline, CDR1 is LNHDA, CDR2 SQIVND (reference sequence). V was cut by 7 bases and J by 3 bases, with 12 bases left in between.

This clone was picked up one time. The chain carries TRBV10-2 and TRBJ2-3; 13 positions agree with TRBD2. V lost 6 bases and J lost 4; bases outside the gene matches: 1. CDR1 is WSHSY, CDR2 SAAADI, per germline. The CDR3 covers 14 residues. The CDR3 reads CASRLAGGADTQYF. The DNA of the CDR3 is TGCGCCAGCAGACTAGCGGGGGGGGCAGATACGCAGTATTTT.

The J gene is TRBJ1-3, the V gene TRBV9, with D possibly matching TRBD1 (6 bases). The CDR3 length is 14 residues. Germline V gene sequence: CDR1 SGDLS, CDR2 YYNGEE. V was pared by 3 bases and J by 3 bases, with 10 bases between. CDR3 residues: CASSAGQYGNTIYF. The CDR3 region has the DNA TGTGCCAGCAGCGCGGGACAATATGGAAACACCATATATTTT.

J is TRBJ1-1 and V is TRBV6-5; D gene uncertain. Trimming took 7 bases from V and 4 from J, leaving 16 bases between them. CDR3 length: 14 residues. CDR1 is MNHEY, CDR2 SVGAGI, per germline. The CDR3 is CASNLYRGATEAFF. In DNA form, the CDR3 reads TGTGCCAGCAACCTATACCGCGGCGCCACTGAAGCTTTCTTT.

The chain couples TRBV19 to TRBJ2-7, with D perhaps TRBD2 (5 bases). CDR3 size: 17 residues. Germline loops: CDR1 LNHDA, CDR2 SQIVND (reference sequence). V shed 1 base and J shed 2 bases, with 18 bases lying between them. The CDR3 DNA reads TGTGCCAGTAGTATAGCCCGCCCCGAGACGGGGACCTACGAGCAGTACTTC. It yields the protein CASSIARPETGTYEQYF.

The sample holds a few counts of this clone. The genes are TRBV10-2 and TRBJ1-1; TRBD1 agrees at 10 bases. The CDR3 spans 16 residues. The ends lost 3 bases at V and 0 bases at J; junction bases unmatched: 4. From germline, CDR1 is WSHSY and CDR2 SAAADI. CDR3 sequence (DNA): TGCGCCAGCAGTGAACGGGACAGGGGACTGAACACTGAAGCTTTCTTT. It codes for CASSERDRGLNTEAFF.

The chain uses TRBV7-6 and TRBJ1-3; D is unresolved. V was shortened by 1 base and J by 1 base, with 5 bases between the two germline ends. This CDR3 is 14 amino acids long. Per germline, CDR1 SGHVS and CDR2 FNYEAQ. Written as DNA, the CDR3 is TGTGCCAGCAGCTTAGGAGCTTCTGGAAACACCATATATTTT. Its protein is CASSLGASGNTIYF. Together with reference TRBV7-6 and TRBJ1-3, the CDR3 gives the full variable domain: GAGVSQSPRYKVTKRGQDVALRCDPISGHVSLYWYRQALGQGPEFLTYFNYEAQQDKSGLPNDRFSAERPEGSISTLTIQRTEQRDSAMYRCASSLGASGNTIYFGEGSWLTVV.